The clone carrying this TCR beta chain was detected ten times or more. Its antigen is not known. This entry belongs to a study of neurological immune-mediated disorders. General study findings and limits: Patients with HTLV-1-associated myelopathy had the highest level of TCR clonal expansion, whereas patients with multiple sclerosis had the lowest level, falling beneath the level found in healthy controls.

The controls, all healthy individuals, were blood bank volunteers in Maryland, USA. 5'RACE with 10-nucleotide random UMIs generated the cDNA. TCRdb independently ran MiXCR on the 5' RACE reads; one entry per CDR3 protein. Of tens of thousands of distinct CDR3 sequences listed, 10% to 12% are singletons. Germline loops: CDR1 SGHTA, CDR2 FQGNSA. V was trimmed by 5 bases and J by 2 bases, leaving 11 bases between them. The CDR3 runs 14 residues. The specimen sequenced was PBMCs. This TCR derives from a man aged 60-69 years in good health. The chain uses TRBV7-2 and TRBJ2-3, with a tentative D call TRBD2 (6 bases). Here the CDR3 DNA reads TGTGCCAGCAGCCTCGGAGGGCCCACAGATACGCAGTATTTT. Amino acids: CASSLGGPTDTQYF.